This T cell receptor (beta chain) is drawn from a study of blood T cell repertoires in COVID-19. After removal of 8 bases from V and 13 bases from J, the junction contained 17 bases not matched to a gene. Germline V gene sequence: CDR1 SGHTA, CDR2 FQGNSA. The CDR3 totals 14 residues. Original processing notes: Amplified reference gene primers provided the basis for estimating nucleated cell counts. Using immunoSEQ multiplex PCR, the repertoire was profiled, and TCRdb retains in-frame clones only, with some absent. V and J calls and clone size are copied from that table; D and trimming were computed from the DNA. The data hold roughly 49,000 clones, with around four fifths observed a single time.

Sequencing used peripheral blood. The chain carries TRBV7-2 and TRBJ1-2, with TRBD1 identical over 9 bases. The source is a human donor in a cohort sampled during active COVID-19. The CDR3 sequence is CASGRPRTGDLLTF. Here the CDR3 DNA reads TGTGCCAGCGGCCGGCCCCGGACAGGGGATTTGCTCACCTTC.